This TCR beta chain was sequenced for a study of spatial heterogeneity in lung cancer. Study-wide points: Counts of expanded alpha and beta TCRs within tumors tracked the tumor nonsynonymous mutation count.

This CDR3 is 13 amino acids long. Germline-derived CDR1 and CDR2 are WSHSY and SAAADI. Trimming shortened V by 5 bases and J by 2 bases, and 7 bases separated the two germline ends. About this clonotype: Its antigen is undetermined.

TCRdb re-analysed the 5' RACE reads in MiXCR, keeping a single row per CDR3 protein. The data show around 95,000 distinct CDR3 sequences, roughly 4.5% seen once. As for time point: sample taken at primary tumor resection. The chain links TRBV10-2 to TRBJ2-1; D not resolved. This clonotype was sampled from a male donor with early-stage non-small cell lung cancer. The material sequenced was lung tumor tissue, taken at surgery. The CDR3 protein is CASSLTTYNEQFF. The CDR3 DNA reads as TGCGCCAGCAGTCTGACAACCTACAATGAGCAGTTCTTC.